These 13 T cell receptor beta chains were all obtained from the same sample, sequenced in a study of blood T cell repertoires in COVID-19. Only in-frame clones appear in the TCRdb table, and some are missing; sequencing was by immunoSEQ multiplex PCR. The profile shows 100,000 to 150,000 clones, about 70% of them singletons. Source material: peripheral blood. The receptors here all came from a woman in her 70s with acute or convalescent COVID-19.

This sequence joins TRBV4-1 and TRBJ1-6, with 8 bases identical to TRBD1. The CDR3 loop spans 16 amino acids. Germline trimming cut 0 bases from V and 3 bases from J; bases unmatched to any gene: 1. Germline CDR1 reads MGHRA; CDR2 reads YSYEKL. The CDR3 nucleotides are TGCGCCAGCAGCCAAGAAGGACAGGGCTATAATTCACCCCTCCACTTT. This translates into CASSQEGQGYNSPLHF.

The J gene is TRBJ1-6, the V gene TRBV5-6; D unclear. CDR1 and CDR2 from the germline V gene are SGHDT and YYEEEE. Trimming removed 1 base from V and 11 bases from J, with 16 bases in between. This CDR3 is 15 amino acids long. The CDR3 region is CASSLYRASAAPLHF. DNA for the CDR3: TGTGCCAGCAGCTTGTACCGTGCGTCGGCGGCACCCCTCCACTTT.

The CDR3 sequence: CASRIYYEQYF. CDR3 bases: TGTGCCAGCAGGATCTACTACGAGCAGTACTTC. The V call is TRBV6-5, the J call TRBJ2-7; no clear D gene. CDR3 length equals 11 residues. Germline values: CDR1 MNHEY, CDR2 SVGAGI. V lost 6 bases, J lost 3 bases, and 6 bases lay in between.

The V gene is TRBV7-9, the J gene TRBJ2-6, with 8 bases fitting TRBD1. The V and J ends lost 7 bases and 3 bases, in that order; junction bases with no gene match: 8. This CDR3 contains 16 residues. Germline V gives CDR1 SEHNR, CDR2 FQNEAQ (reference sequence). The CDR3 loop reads CASTPTRGLGANVLTF. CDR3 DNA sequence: TGTGCCAGCACCCCAACCAGGGGGCTTGGGGCCAACGTCCTGACTTTC.

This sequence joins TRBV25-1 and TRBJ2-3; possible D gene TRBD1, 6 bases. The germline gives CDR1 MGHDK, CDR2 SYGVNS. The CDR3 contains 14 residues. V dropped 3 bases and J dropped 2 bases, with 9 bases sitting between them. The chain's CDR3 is CASSDRGLTDTQYF. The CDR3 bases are TGTGCCAGCAGTGACAGGGGCCTCACAGATACGCAGTATTTT.

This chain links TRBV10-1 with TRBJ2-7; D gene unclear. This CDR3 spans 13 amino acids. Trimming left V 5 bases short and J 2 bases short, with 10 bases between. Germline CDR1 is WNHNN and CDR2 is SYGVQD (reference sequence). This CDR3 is CASSPSGAYEQYF. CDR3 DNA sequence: TGCGCCAGCAGTCCTTCGGGTGCCTACGAGCAGTACTTC.

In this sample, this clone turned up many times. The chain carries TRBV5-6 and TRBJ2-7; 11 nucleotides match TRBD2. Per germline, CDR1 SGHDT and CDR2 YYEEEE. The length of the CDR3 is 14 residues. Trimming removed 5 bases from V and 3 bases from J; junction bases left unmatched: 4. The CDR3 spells CASRGTSGDYEQYF. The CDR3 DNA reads TGTGCCAGCAGGGGGACTAGCGGTGACTACGAGCAGTACTTC. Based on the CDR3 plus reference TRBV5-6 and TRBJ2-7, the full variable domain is DAGVTQSPTHLIKTRGQQVTLRCSPKSGHDTVSWYQQALGQGPQFIFQYYEEEERQRGNFPDRFSGHQFPNYSSELNVNALLLGDSALYLCASRGTSGDYEQYFGPGTRLTVT.

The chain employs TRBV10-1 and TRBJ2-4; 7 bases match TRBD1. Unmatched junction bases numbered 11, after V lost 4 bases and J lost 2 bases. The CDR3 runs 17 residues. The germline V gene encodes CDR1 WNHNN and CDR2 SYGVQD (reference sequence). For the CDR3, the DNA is TGCGCCAGCAGTGGAGGGGGCCCCAGGGCAACCAAAAACATTCAGTACTTC. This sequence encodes CASSGGGPRATKNIQYF.

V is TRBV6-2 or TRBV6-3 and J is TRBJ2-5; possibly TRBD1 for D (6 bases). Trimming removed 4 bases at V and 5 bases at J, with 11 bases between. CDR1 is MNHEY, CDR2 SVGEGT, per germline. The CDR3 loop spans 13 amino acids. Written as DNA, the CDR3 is TGTGCCAGCAGTTTCCCAGGGGTTGAGACCCAGTACTTC. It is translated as CASSFPGVETQYF.

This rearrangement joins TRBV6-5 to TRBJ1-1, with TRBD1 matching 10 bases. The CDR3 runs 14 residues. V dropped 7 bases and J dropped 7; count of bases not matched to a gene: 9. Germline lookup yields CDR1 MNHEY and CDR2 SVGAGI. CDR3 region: CASTVDRGRGEAFF. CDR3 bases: TGTGCCAGCACCGTCGACAGGGGGCGCGGTGAAGCTTTCTTT.

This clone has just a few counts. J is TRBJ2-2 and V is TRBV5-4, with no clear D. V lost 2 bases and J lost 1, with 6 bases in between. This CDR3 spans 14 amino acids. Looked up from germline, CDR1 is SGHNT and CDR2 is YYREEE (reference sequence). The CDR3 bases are TGTGCCAGCAGCTTCTGGCAGAACACCGGGGAGCTGTTTTTT. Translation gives CASSFWQNTGELFF.

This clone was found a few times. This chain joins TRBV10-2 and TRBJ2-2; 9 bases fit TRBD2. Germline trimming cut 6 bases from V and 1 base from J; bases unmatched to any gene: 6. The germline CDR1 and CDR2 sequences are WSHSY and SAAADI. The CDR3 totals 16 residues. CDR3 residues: CASSAPTSGNTGELFF. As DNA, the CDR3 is TGCGCCAGCAGCGCCCCGACTAGCGGGAACACCGGGGAGCTGTTTTTT.

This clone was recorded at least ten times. The CDR3 DNA is TGTGCCAGCAGCTTGGCCAGGGAAGGTTCCTACGAGCAGTACTTC. It encodes CASSLAREGSYEQYF. The chain recombines TRBV5-4 with TRBJ2-7, with a possible D match to TRBD1 (5 bases). V lost 0 bases, J lost 1 base, and 11 bases lay in between. Germline V CDR1 and CDR2: SGHNT, YYREEE (reference sequence). This CDR3 comprises 15 residues. The variable domain in full, with the rest retrieved from reference TRBV5-4 and TRBJ2-7, is ETGVTQSPTHLIKTRGQQVTLRCSSQSGHNTVSWYQQALGQGPQFIFQYYREEENGRGNFPPRFSGLQFPNYSSELNVNALELDDSALYLCASSLAREGSYEQYFGPGTRLTVT.